This T cell receptor (beta chain) was obtained from a study of cytomegalovirus exposure and HLA in healthy donors. Study-wide background: A later analysis reported the 95 to 150 validation repertoires used the same platform as the approximately 670 first-cohort repertoires.

The CDR3 has 14 amino acids. Trimming took off 1 base at V and 4 bases at J, with 7 bases between the two ends. Germline V gene data show CDR1 as SGHVS and CDR2 as FQNEAQ. Clones were sequenced by immunoSEQ multiplex PCR, and TCRdb holds only the in-frame ones, with some missing. The table records about 150,000 clones, about 88% of them present only once. Separate from the 666-subject first cohort, the roughly 120-subject validation cohort was the one that the donors belonged to. Study findings and constraints: Researchers counted some 150 TCR beta chains as cytomegalovirus-associated. The finding came from a later analysis; first-cohort TCR clusters tended to co-occur in the roughly 110 validation repertoires.

A word on this clone: Its antigen is undetermined.

The TCR comes from a man younger than 35 in good health and CMV-seronegative. The rearrangement links TRBV7-8 to TRBJ2-2, with D maybe TRBD2 (5 bases). The sample comprised PBMCs. Here the CDR3 DNA reads TGTGCCAGCAGCTTAGGGGCGGGCACCGGGGAGCTGTTTTTT. Residues: CASSLGAGTGELFF.